The following is a T cell receptor beta chain sequence with its context. This receptor's antigen is unknown. No base quality values were provided; no much bigger clone lies one nucleotide off. This sample also contains other DNA sequences that code for the same CDR3. The CDR3 runs 15 amino acids, cysteine and phenylalanine included. Only CDR3 DNA is held: 45 bases, read in frame from base 1. CDR1 and CDR2 were assigned from the germline V gene as SGHRS and YFSETQ. The junction carries 10 bases between V and J, which are trimmed by 4 bases and 0 bases respectively. This sample was taken from a study of Ad26.COV2.S vaccination and SARS-CoV-2 variants (dated by TCRdb to about 2021). Broadly, across the study: Vaccine-arm donors were drawn from COV1001, a multicentre, randomized, double-blind, placebo-controlled phase I-IIa trial of Ad26.COV2.S in healthy adults. Dosing of Ad26.COV2.S was intramuscular, at either 5x10^10 or 1x10^11 viral particles, delivered as one shot or as two shots spaced 56 days apart. TCRbeta repertoire sequencing was used to assess the specificity and breadth of SARS-CoV-2-reactive T cell receptors after Ad26.COV2.S vaccination. A total of 32 samples were included in the TCR-sequenced set, comprising roughly 19 Ad26.COV2.S vaccine recipients, 5 placebo recipients and 8 SARS-CoV-2 convalescent individuals. Participants in the trial were split at random into five groups of five each, receiving low-dose or high-dose Ad26.COV2.S once or twice, or else placebo on both occasions. Investigators did not know the trial group allocation while performing experiments and assessing outcomes. Broader findings and caveats from the paper: It was noted by the authors that total T cell responses may have been underestimated by the TCR breadth and depth analyses. Comparing responses between vaccine doses or regimens was not something the study was powered to do. Ad26.COV2.S recipients had higher spike-specific TCR breadth than placebo recipients (P = 0.0014). Vaccine and placebo recipients had similar non-spike TCR breadth, a finding consistent with the vaccine containing only spike. Substantial breadth of spike-specific CD8+ and CD4+ T cell responses was reported after vaccination.

In the paper's terms, the treatment or condition label means: roughly 20 received Ad26.COV2.S at low or high dose, single or two shots; about 5 received placebo; per-sample allocation not given. For vaccine and placebo recipients, the sequenced repertoires came from samples collected on day 63 after the first injection. Cohort 1b enrolled roughly 25 adults aged 18-55 years at a single site in Boston, USA, between 29 July and 7 August 2020. Ad26.COV2.S was a replication-incompetent adenovirus type 26 vector expressing a prefusion-stabilized SARS-CoV-2 spike protein from the original Wuhan strain. The immunoSEQ Assay was used to sequence TCRbeta CDR3 regions. After extraction, genomic DNA underwent amplification by bias-controlled multiplex PCR, followed by high-throughput sequencing. Per the source publication's procedure: To quantify the absolute abundance of every unique TCRbeta CDR3 region, sequences were collapsed and filtered. T cell fraction was estimated by normalization of TCRbeta template counts to usable DNA, with usable DNA being measured through amplification of reference genes present in all nucleated cells. Repertoire TCRs were annotated as SARS-CoV-2-specific when V gene, CDR3 amino acid sequence and J gene were exactly matched to a known reactive TCR set. The reference SARS-CoV-2 TCR set was obtained from MIRA and was filtered for enrichment in COVID-19-positive ImmuneCODE repertoires, whereby public or cross-reactive TCRs were removed. Using the MIRA antigens, annotated TCRs were further analysed by specific ORF or by position within an ORF. Breadth was defined as the number of annotated unique rearrangements divided by the total number of unique productive rearrangements, and depth was defined as the summed frequency of the annotated unique rearrangements. Two-sided Wilcoxon rank-sum tests were applied when comparing TCR breadth between groups. What TCRdb holds here is the immuneACCESS table cut down to in-frame rearrangements. Part of the clones is not present; checked against another copy, under half of the missing clones reflect an unresolved V gene, and the others are unexplained. That table supplies the V and J calls and clone size; D and trimming were determined from the DNA. In all, the sample holds a few hundred thousand clones, and 75% to 95% of those were seen once. 10% to 15% of the sample rests with the top ten.

This clonotype originated in a person aged 18 to 65 who received the Ad26.COV2.S COVID-19 vaccine or a placebo. The specimen was peripheral blood, collected in a trial of Ad26.COV2.S vaccine versus placebo. The V and J segments used are TRBV5-1 and TRBJ1-4; the best D guess is TRBD1, with 6 bases matching. The bases are TGCGCCAGCAGCCTGACAGGAGCAACTAATGAAAAACTGTTTTTT. Translated, this is CASSLTGATNEKLFF.